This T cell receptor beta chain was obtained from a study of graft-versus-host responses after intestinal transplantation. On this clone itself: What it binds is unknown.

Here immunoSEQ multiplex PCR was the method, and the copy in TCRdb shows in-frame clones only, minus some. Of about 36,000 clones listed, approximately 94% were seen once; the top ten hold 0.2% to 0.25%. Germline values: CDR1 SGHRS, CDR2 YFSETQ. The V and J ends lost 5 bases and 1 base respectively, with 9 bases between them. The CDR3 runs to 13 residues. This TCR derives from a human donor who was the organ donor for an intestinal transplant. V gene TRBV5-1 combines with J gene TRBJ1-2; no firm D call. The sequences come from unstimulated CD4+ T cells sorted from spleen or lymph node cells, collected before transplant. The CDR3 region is CASRAEHNYGYTF. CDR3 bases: TGCGCCAGCAGGGCAGAGCATAACTATGGCTACACCTTC.